Below, 15 T cell receptor beta chains from the same sample are listed, as sequenced in a study of spatial heterogeneity in lung cancer. Time point given: sample taken at primary tumor resection. Whole RNA from tumor, nontumor lung or frozen PBMC was sequenced unsorted. TCRdb reprocessed the 5' RACE reads with MiXCR, giving one entry per CDR3 protein. The data contain more than 10,000 distinct CDR3 sequences, 5.2% of them singletons. The input for sequencing was lung tumor tissue, taken at surgery. All receptors derive from a human donor with early-stage non-small cell lung cancer.

By sample fraction, this clonotype is medium-sized. Being off target in a library aimed at alpha chains, this beta chain has a size of little meaning. J is TRBJ1-1 and V is TRBV9, with D hard to call. V dropped 0 bases and J dropped 1 base, with 7 bases sitting between them. CDR3 size: 14 residues. Germline assignment: CDR1 SGDLS and CDR2 YYNGEE. The CDR3 DNA is TGTGCCAGCAGCGTAGGGATGTCGAACACTGAAGCTTTCTTT. It translates to CASSVGMSNTEAFF. Based on the CDR3 plus reference TRBV9 and TRBJ1-1, the full variable domain is DSGVTQTPKHLITATGQRVTLRCSPRSGDLSVYWYQQSLDQGLQFLIQYYNGEERAKGNILERFSAQQFPDLHSELNLSSLELGDSALYFCASSVGMSNTEAFFGQGTRLTVV.

This clonotype was detected ten times or more. Little can be read into the size of this beta chain, an off-target read in a library designed for alpha chains. This chain uses TRBV2 with TRBJ2-6; unclear D gene. V shed 4 bases and J shed 0 bases, with 19 bases lying between them. From germline, CDR1 is SNHLY and CDR2 FYNNEI. The CDR3 length is 19 residues. The CDR3 sequence: CASSGWQDHRYSGANVLTF. For the CDR3, the DNA is TGTGCCAGCAGTGGGTGGCAGGACCACCGATACTCTGGGGCCAACGTCCTGACTTTC.

Ten or more counts support this clonotype. The library was designed around alpha chains, so this beta chain is a stray read whose abundance carries little weight. V gene TRBV7-8 combines with J gene TRBJ2-5; tentative D call: TRBD2 (7 bases). V was clipped by 6 bases and J by 3 bases, with 20 bases between them. CDR1 and CDR2 from the germline V gene are SGHVS and FQNEAQ. The CDR3 is 16 amino acids. The CDR3 region is CASSLRRAGAKETQYF. The CDR3 DNA sequence: TGTGCCAGCAGTCTAAGACGGGCGGGGGCGAAAGAGACCCAGTACTTC.

At least ten counts were recorded for this clonotype. This beta chain is an off-target read within a library intended for alpha chains, so its frequency means little. V and J are TRBV11-2 and TRBJ2-2, with D unclear. V lost 5 bases to trimming and J lost 7 bases, with 17 bases between them. This CDR3 spans 15 amino acids. CDR1 SGHAT and CDR2 FQNNGV come from the germline V gene. The CDR3 DNA reads as TGTGCCAGCAGCCCTTCCCCCTATGGCGGCGGGGAGCTGTTTTTT. Translation gives CASSPSPYGGGELFF.

This clonotype was counted at least ten times. For a library built for alpha chains, this beta chain is a stray read; little rests on its size. CDR3 DNA sequence: TGTGCCAGCAGTCTAAATCCGGGACTAGCAAGCTACAATGAGCAGTTCTTC. This sequence encodes CASSLNPGLASYNEQFF. The rearrangement links TRBV12-3 or TRBV12-4 to TRBJ2-1; 9 positions agree with TRBD2. With V trimmed by 5 bases and J by 3 bases, 11 bases remained unmatched. The CDR3 is made up of 17 amino acids.

This clonotype was seen at least ten times. This beta chain turned up in a library designed for alpha chains; as an off-target read, its abundance says little. The V gene is TRBV5-6, the J gene TRBJ2-7, with D perhaps being TRBD1 or TRBD2 (5 bases each). Germline CDR1 reads SGHDT; CDR2 reads YYEEEE. CDR3 size: 17 residues. V was shortened by 2 bases and J by 1 base, with 19 bases between the two germline ends. In nucleotides, the CDR3 is TGTGCCAGCAGCTTACCTAGTGTGGGGGTCGAGTCCTACGAGCAGTACTTC. It codes for CASSLPSVGVESYEQYF.

This clonotype appeared many times. A library made for alpha chains picked up this beta chain off target, so its size means little. The chain has TRBV30 and TRBJ2-5; D perhaps matches TRBD1 (6 bases). The CDR3 runs 13 residues. Germline V gene data show CDR1 as GTSNPN and CDR2 as SVGIG (reference sequence). Trimming pared 3 bases from V and 4 bases from J, leaving 12 bases between. CDR3 bases: TGTGCCTGGAGCCGAAACAGGGTAGAGACCCAGTACTTC. Its protein is CAWSRNRVETQYF.

This clonotype was observed many times. This beta chain is off target for a library built for alpha chains, so its abundance means little. The chain employs TRBV18 and TRBJ2-5, with D tentatively TRBD2 (6 bases). The CDR3 sequence is 16 residues long. In germline, CDR1 is KGHSH, CDR2 LQKENI. V gave up 1 base and J gave up 1 base, with 13 bases separating them. The CDR3 DNA sequence: TGTGCCAGCTCACCACGGAGGGAGACCTCCCAAGAGACCCAGTACTTC. It encodes CASSPRRETSQETQYF.

This clonotype was recorded many times. This beta chain is off target for a library built for alpha chains, so its abundance means little. The gene calls are TRBV7-2 and TRBJ1-1, with no clear D. Looked up from germline, CDR1 is SGHTA and CDR2 is FQGNSA. Deletions cut 1 base from V and 5 bases from J, with 5 bases between. The CDR3 extends over 12 amino acids. CDR3 bases: TGTGCCAGCAGCTTAGAGTCGACTGAAGCTTTCTTT. Translation gives CASSLESTEAFF. Full variable domain (missing parts from reference TRBV7-2 and TRBJ1-1): GAGVSQSPSNKVTEKGKDVELRCDPISGHTALYWYRQSLGQGLEFLIYFQGNSAPDKSGLPSDRFSAERTGGSVSTLTIQRTQQEDSAVYLCASSLESTEAFFGQGTRLTVV.

This clonotype was seen repeatedly, ten times or more. This beta chain appears as a stray read in a library generated for alpha chains; its size is not informative. The rearrangement uses TRBV11-1 and TRBJ2-2; 7 bases are shared with TRBD1. This CDR3 comprises 20 residues. The germline CDR1 and CDR2 sequences are SGHAT and FQDESV (reference sequence). The V and J ends lost 5 bases and 2 bases, in that order; junction bases with no gene match: 20. The CDR3 here is CASSGLLGQLTFGNTGELFF. CDR3 in DNA: TGTGCCAGCAGCGGTCTCCTGGGACAGCTAACTTTCGGAAACACCGGGGAGCTGTTTTTT.

This clonotype was picked up many times. As an off-target read in a library built for alpha chains, this beta chain has a frequency of little significance. The chain links TRBV7-2 to TRBJ1-4; the D gene is possibly TRBD1 (6 bases). The CDR3 spans 13 residues. V was trimmed by 5 bases and J by 11 bases, leaving 15 bases between them. Germline V gene lookup returns CDR1 SGHTA and CDR2 FQGNSA. DNA for the CDR3: TGTGCCAGCAGCGCCCCCCAGGGGACGAAACTGTTTTTT. Encoded protein: CASSAPQGTKLFF.

This clonotype came up a few times. This beta chain is a stray sequence in a library constructed for alpha chains; its clone size is not meaningful. The chain joins TRBV25-1 to TRBJ1-1; 7 bases are shared with TRBD1. V lost 1 base, J lost 7 bases, and 3 bases stayed unmatched. Germline values: CDR1 MGHDK, CDR2 SYGVNS. The CDR3 is 13 residues long. CDR3 loop: CASSELGTVEAFF. DNA of the CDR3: TGTGCCAGCAGTGAATTGGGGACAGTTGAAGCTTTCTTT.

There are many counts of this clonotype. This beta chain slipped into a library made for alpha chains as a stray read, so its size is not meaningful. The genes are TRBV4-3 and TRBJ1-5; D is unresolved. Germline CDR1 is LGHNA and CDR2 is YSLEER. The CDR3 covers 13 residues. Trimming stripped 0 bases from V and 5 bases from J, with 5 bases between. CDR3 amino acids: CASSQDLDQPQHF. The CDR3 DNA sequence: TGCGCCAGCAGCCAAGATTTGGATCAGCCCCAGCATTTT.

This clonotype was counted ten times or more. A read error is likely, as this CDR3 ends without the conserved phenylalanine or tryptophan. No DNA is shown, since the ends of the CDR3 on it are uncertain; the CDR3 is the one TCRdb lists. In a library made to pick up alpha chains, this beta chain is a stray read with a size that means little. This rearrangement joins TRBV29-1 to TRBJ1-1. CDR1 is SQVTM and CDR2 is ANQGSEA in the germline V gene. Counting both end residues, the CDR3 totals 12 amino acids. The CDR3 protein is CSVEVRGGTSIC.

Regarding this clonotype: This beta chain is an off-target read within a library intended for alpha chains, so its frequency means little. The chain recombines TRBV27 with TRBJ1-5, with TRBD1 matching 9 bases. Per the germline V gene, CDR1 is MNHEY and CDR2 is SMNVEV (reference sequence). V lost 6 bases, J lost 6 bases, and 9 bases stayed unmatched. The CDR3 spans 15 residues. In nucleotides, the CDR3 is TGTGCCAGCAGCCCCGGGACAGGGAGGATTCAGCCCCAGCATTTT. This translates into CASSPGTGRIQPQHF.